Following are 31 T cell receptor beta chains from one sample sequenced in a study of STAT5B mutations in CD4+ large granular lymphocyte leukemia. The repertoire was sequenced with immunoSEQ multiplex PCR; TCRdb's copy has only in-frame clones and lacks some. The sample carries 2,600 or so clones, about four fifths recorded once. The sequencing sample was made of PBMCs. The receptors were gathered from a woman in her seventies with CD4+ T-cell large granular lymphocyte leukemia.

The gene calls are TRBV7-9 and TRBJ2-5; TRBD2 matches at 7 bases. Trimming cost V 5 bases and J 5 bases; bases outside gene matches: 14. This CDR3 has 16 amino acids. CDR1 is SEHNR and CDR2 is FQNEAQ in the germline V gene (reference sequence). Here the CDR3 reads CASSLPRGGVMETQYF. CDR3 in DNA: TGTGCCAGCAGCCTACCCCGCGGGGGAGTAATGGAGACCCAGTACTTC. The variable domain in full, with the rest retrieved from reference TRBV7-9 and TRBJ2-5, is DTGVSQNPRHKITKRGQNVTFRCDPISEHNRLYWYRQTLGQGPEFLTYFQNEAQLEKSRLLSDRFSAERPKGSFSTLEIQRTEQGDSAMYLCASSLPRGGVMETQYFGPGTRLLVL.

A single count supports this clone. V gene TRBV11-1 combines with J gene TRBJ2-1; D remains unclear. The germline gives CDR1 SGHAT, CDR2 FQDESV (reference sequence). The CDR3 spans 15 residues. V lost 1 base and J 4 bases, leaving 11 bases between the germline ends. In DNA, the CDR3 is TGTGCCAGCAGCTTAGTGGCAGGCACGTACAATGAGCAGTTCTTC. The encoded protein is CASSLVAGTYNEQFF.

This clone was picked up a small number of times. This chain uses TRBV7-9 with TRBJ2-2; no definite D call. The CDR3 is 14 residues long. V lost 0 bases and J 3 bases, leaving 5 bases between the germline ends. The germline V gene has CDR1 SEHNR and CDR2 FQNEAQ (reference sequence). In DNA form, the CDR3 reads TGTGCCAGCAGCTTAGCGGGGTACACCGGGGAGCTGTTTTTT. Translated: CASSLAGYTGELFF.

There are a few counts of this clone. This chain joins TRBV19 and TRBJ1-1; no clear D gene. Per germline, CDR1 LNHDA and CDR2 SQIVND (reference sequence). This CDR3 contains 15 residues. Trimming removed 7 bases from V and 3 bases from J, with 18 bases in between. The CDR3 nucleotides are TGTGCCAGTAACATGGGTCAGAAGCTCCACACTGAAGCTTTCTTT. Protein sequence: CASNMGQKLHTEAFF.

This chain uses TRBV9 with TRBJ2-7, with 9 bases fitting TRBD1. CDR1 and CDR2 from the germline V gene are SGDLS and YYNGEE. The CDR3 runs 14 residues. The ends lost 0 bases at V and 2 bases at J; junction bases unmatched: 0. CDR3: CASSVGQGAYEQYF. The CDR3, as DNA: TGTGCCAGCAGCGTAGGACAGGGGGCCTACGAGCAGTACTTC. The entire variable domain, with the rest obtained from reference TRBV9 and TRBJ2-7, is as follows: DSGVTQTPKHLITATGQRVTLRCSPRSGDLSVYWYQQSLDQGLQFLIQYYNGEERAKGNILERFSAQQFPDLHSELNLSSLELGDSALYFCASSVGQGAYEQYFGPGTRLTVT.

This clone was found a few times. The chain employs TRBV30 and TRBJ1-1; 7 nucleotides agree with TRBD1. Germline CDR1 is GTSNPN and CDR2 is SVGIG (reference sequence). CDR3 length: 12 amino acids. Unmatched junction bases numbered 0, after V lost 5 bases and J lost 0 bases. The CDR3 DNA follows: TGTGCCTGGGACAGGGTGAACACTGAAGCTTTCTTT. This gives the protein CAWDRVNTEAFF.

The CDR3 bases are TGTGCCAGCAGCTTACTGGGAGGCACAGATACGCAGTATTTT. This sequence encodes CASSLLGGTDTQYF. The chain couples TRBV11-3 to TRBJ2-3; D perhaps matches TRBD2 (5 bases). The V gene lost 2 bases and the J gene lost 1 base, with 7 bases spanning the gap. This CDR3 has 14 amino acids. CDR1 is SGHNT and CDR2 is YENEEA in the germline V gene.

This clone was found once. This chain uses TRBV19 with TRBJ2-2, with D unclear. The CDR3 spans 15 residues. Trimming shortened V by 3 bases and J by 6 bases, and 14 bases separated the two germline ends. Germline CDR1 is LNHDA and CDR2 is SQIVND (reference sequence). The CDR3 nucleotides are TGTGCCAGTAGTATCTTGGGTCGGGCGGCCGGGGAGCTGTTTTTT. Amino acids: CASSILGRAAGELFF.

This chain connects TRBV27 to TRBJ2-3, with 8 bases matching TRBD2. CDR3 length: 14 residues. The germline V gene encodes CDR1 MNHEY and CDR2 SMNVEV (reference sequence). The V gene end was trimmed by 5 bases and the J gene end by 5 bases; junction bases not matched to a gene: 6. CDR3 residues: CASSLTSGGDTQYF. DNA for the CDR3: TGTGCCAGCAGTCTAACTAGCGGAGGAGATACGCAGTATTTT.

The chain links TRBV5-1 to TRBJ1-1, with TRBD1 as a possible D gene (6 bases). The CDR3 is 14 residues long. Germline V gives CDR1 SGHRS, CDR2 YFSETQ. The V end lost 3 bases, the J end lost 3 bases, and 12 bases lay between the germline ends. CDR3 loop: CASSYGQLYTEAFF. In DNA, the CDR3 is TGCGCCAGCAGCTACGGACAGCTTTACACTGAAGCTTTCTTT.

This chain joins TRBV5-1 and TRBJ2-5; TRBD2 agrees at 13 bases. CDR1 SGHRS and CDR2 YFSETQ come from the germline V gene. The CDR3 loop spans 17 amino acids. J was trimmed by 1 base and V by 0 bases; bases with no gene match: 3. CDR3 sequence reads: CASSLGTSGGSQETQYF. The DNA for the CDR3 is TGCGCCAGCAGCTTGGGGACTAGCGGGGGATCCCAAGAGACCCAGTACTTC.

The CDR3 nucleotides are TGTGCCAGCAGCCCGGACAGTTTTTACGAGCAGTACTTC. Translation gives CASSPDSFYEQYF. The V call is TRBV14, the J call TRBJ2-7; a possible D gene is TRBD1 (6 bases). V dropped 4 bases and J dropped 4 bases, with 11 bases sitting between them. In germline, CDR1 is SGHDN, CDR2 FVKESK. The length of the CDR3 is 13 residues.

The chain employs TRBV27 and TRBJ1-5, with D perhaps TRBD1 (6 bases). Trimming took 7 bases from V and 2 from J, leaving 18 bases between them. This CDR3 is built from 16 residues. Germline-derived CDR1 and CDR2 are MNHEY and SMNVEV (reference sequence). In DNA form, the CDR3 reads TGTGCCAGCAAACTACAGGGTGGAGGTGGCAATCAGCCCCAGCATTTT. Translation gives CASKLQGGGGNQPQHF.

The CDR3 region is CASSSRRGLTGELFF. CDR3 sequence (DNA): TGTGCCAGCAGCTCGCGACGGGGGCTGACCGGGGAGCTGTTTTTT. The gene calls are TRBV7-2 and TRBJ2-2; D tentatively reads TRBD1 or TRBD2 (6 bases each). V gave up 4 bases and J gave up 5 bases, with 14 bases separating them. CDR3 length equals 15 residues. CDR1 SGHTA and CDR2 FQGNSA come from the germline V gene. Drawing the rest from reference TRBV7-2 and TRBJ2-2, the complete variable domain is GAGVSQSPSNKVTEKGKDVELRCDPISGHTALYWYRQSLGQGLEFLIYFQGNSAPDKSGLPSDRFSAERTGGSVSTLTIQRTQQEDSAVYLCASSSRRGLTGELFFGEGSRLTVL.

The chain links TRBV27 to TRBJ1-1; 7 bases match TRBD1. Germline lookup yields CDR1 MNHEY and CDR2 SMNVEV (reference sequence). Trimming took 7 bases from V and 7 from J; bases not matched to a gene: 15. The length of the CDR3 is 15 residues. The DNA of the CDR3 is TGTGCCAGCATCCGACAGGGCGGGGGGGAGAGTGAAGCTTTCTTT. Its protein is CASIRQGGGESEAFF.

The chain has TRBV6-6 and TRBJ1-1; D gene uncertain. Germline CDR1 reads MNHNY; CDR2 reads SVGAGI (reference sequence). CDR3 length: 14 residues. Between the trimmed V and J ends, which lost 2 bases and 4 bases, there was a span of 11 bases. The CDR3 DNA reads as TGTGCCAGCAGTTACAGGAGGGTGGGCACTGAAGCTTTCTTT. Translation gives CASSYRRVGTEAFF.

The chain has TRBV28 and TRBJ2-5; TRBD2 aligns across 11 bases. The CDR3 runs 19 residues. The V segment lost 4 bases and the J segment 5 bases; nucleotides outside the gene matches: 18. In germline, CDR1 is MDHEN, CDR2 SYDVKM. This chain's CDR3 is CASSSDSGTSGPSGETQYF. The CDR3 DNA sequence: TGTGCCAGCAGTTCAGATTCCGGGACTAGCGGCCCCTCAGGGGAGACCCAGTACTTC.

The rearrangement joins TRBV7-3 to TRBJ2-5; a possible D gene is TRBD2 (5 bases). CDR3 size: 15 residues. CDR1 is SGHTA, CDR2 FQGTGA, per germline. Trimming took off 1 base at V and 4 bases at J, with 13 bases between the two ends. CDR3 amino acids: CASSLSGVGGETQYF. Written as DNA, the CDR3 is TGTGCCAGCAGCTTAAGTGGGGTTGGAGGAGAGACCCAGTACTTC.

CDR3 region: CASSETDRGEAFF. CDR3 sequence (DNA): TGCGCCAGCAGCGAAACTGACAGGGGTGAAGCTTTCTTT. The genes are TRBV4-1 and TRBJ1-1; the match to TRBD1 covers 8 bases. Per germline, CDR1 MGHRA and CDR2 YSYEKL. This CDR3 has 13 residues. The V segment lost 5 bases and the J segment 7 bases; nucleotides outside the gene matches: 6.

The chain recombines TRBV6-5 with TRBJ2-1; 10 bases map to TRBD2. V was pared by 3 bases and J by 4 bases, with 3 bases of the junction left unmatched. Germline V gives CDR1 MNHEY, CDR2 SVGAGI. The CDR3 spans 15 residues. As DNA, the CDR3 is TGTGCCAGCAGTTATAGGACTAGCGGTTACAATGAGCAGTTCTTC. Protein: CASSYRTSGYNEQFF.

The CDR3 bases are TGTGCCAGCAGCGCGGACTTTAGGAGAGAGACCCAGTACTTC. This gives the protein CASSADFRRETQYF. The chain joins TRBV9 to TRBJ2-5; D is perhaps TRBD2 (5 bases). The germline V and J ends were trimmed by 3 bases and 4 bases, with 13 bases remaining between them. This CDR3 comprises 14 residues. Per the germline V gene, CDR1 is SGDLS and CDR2 is YYNGEE.

CDR3 sequence: CASSIAGDISDEQFF. The CDR3 DNA reads as TGTGCCAGTAGTATTGCGGGAGACATATCAGATGAGCAGTTCTTC. The chain has TRBV19 and TRBJ2-1, with 7 bases identical to TRBD2. The CDR3 loop spans 15 amino acids. V shed 3 bases and J 8 bases; nucleotides not matched to a gene: 10. The germline CDR1 and CDR2 sequences are LNHDA and SQIVND (reference sequence).

The genes are TRBV15 and TRBJ2-1, with 12 positions matching TRBD1. Trimming at V came to 3 bases and at J to 9 bases, leaving 6 bases not matched to a gene. Germline CDR1 reads LNHNV; CDR2 reads YYDKDF (reference sequence). The CDR3 spans 15 residues. CDR3 region: CATSRGGQGALEQFF. CDR3 DNA sequence: TGTGCCACCAGCAGGGGGGGACAGGGGGCTCTTGAGCAGTTCTTC. The whole variable domain, remainder taken from reference TRBV15 and TRBJ2-1, is DAMVIQNPRYQVTQFGKPVTLSCSQTLNHNVMYWYQQKSSQAPKLLFHYYDKDFNNEADTPDNFQSRRPNTSFCFLDIRSPGLGDTAMYLCATSRGGQGALEQFFGPGTRLTVL.

The V call is TRBV7-9, the J call TRBJ2-1, with TRBD1 matching 7 bases. Germline lookup yields CDR1 SEHNR and CDR2 FQNEAQ (reference sequence). There are 14 residues in the CDR3. The V and J ends lost 6 bases and 4 bases, in that order; junction bases with no gene match: 6. In nucleotides, the CDR3 is TGTGCCAGCAGATCGGGACAGACATACAATGAGCAGTTCTTC. Amino acid sequence: CASRSGQTYNEQFF.

The table lists this clone with a few counts. This chain joins TRBV27 and TRBJ2-1; 8 nucleotides line up with TRBD1. Germline V lookup: CDR1 MNHEY, CDR2 SMNVEV (reference sequence). V dropped 2 bases and J dropped 3; count of bases not matched to a gene: 3. The CDR3 loop spans 15 amino acids. CDR3 sequence reads: CASSLAGGFYNEQFF. The DNA for the CDR3 is TGTGCCAGCAGTTTAGCAGGGGGCTTCTACAATGAGCAGTTCTTC.

V gene TRBV5-1 combines with J gene TRBJ1-1, with 7 bases lining up with TRBD1. Germline V gene lookup returns CDR1 SGHRS and CDR2 YFSETQ. The V segment lost 2 bases and the J segment 3 bases; nucleotides outside the gene matches: 4. The CDR3 is made up of 14 amino acids. The CDR3 nucleotides read TGCGCCAGCAGCTTTGCCAGGGGGGACACTGAAGCTTTCTTT. Translation gives CASSFARGDTEAFF.

This clone was counted only a few times. The chain joins TRBV21-1 to TRBJ2-7; TRBD2 is the table's D call, not checked against the DNA. TRBV21-1 is shown as a pseudogene. The CDR3 is made up of 17 amino acids. CDR3 in DNA: TGTGCCAGCAGCCAAGGCCCCTACCGGGATTTTTCCTACGAGCAGTACTTC. It codes for CASSQGPYRDFSYEQYF.

DNA for the CDR3: TGTGCCAGCAGTGGACAGGGCCGCGAAAAACTGTTTTTT. Its translation is CASSGQGREKLFF. The chain has TRBV6-1 and TRBJ1-4; 7 positions match TRBD1. The CDR3 totals 13 residues. V lost 4 bases to trimming and J lost 8 bases; unmatched junction nucleotides: 4. CDR1 MNHNS and CDR2 SASEGT come from the germline V gene.

V gene TRBV5-1 combines with J gene TRBJ1-4; D is undetermined. The CDR3 loop spans 13 amino acids. V was shortened by 0 bases and J by 8 bases, with 8 bases between the two germline ends. CDR1 SGHRS and CDR2 YFSETQ come from the germline V gene. The CDR3 sequence: CASSLDVPEKLFF. In DNA form, the CDR3 reads TGCGCCAGCAGCTTGGATGTTCCGGAAAAACTGTTTTTT.

The V call is TRBV27, the J call TRBJ2-2; maybe TRBD2 (6 bases). CDR1 is MNHEY, CDR2 SMNVEV, per germline (reference sequence). This CDR3 is 14 amino acids long. The V end lost 4 bases, the J end lost 5 bases, and 11 bases lay between the germline ends. CDR3 sequence reads: CASSSRLETGELFF. The CDR3 DNA reads as TGTGCCAGCAGTTCCCGACTAGAGACCGGGGAGCTGTTTTTT.

The chain links TRBV21-1 to TRBJ1-2. TRBV21-1 has pseudogene status. The CDR3 runs to 13 residues. The CDR3 protein is CASSDRGKDGYTF. The CDR3 nucleotides are TGTGCCAGCAGCGACCGGGGGAAAGATGGCTACACCTTC.